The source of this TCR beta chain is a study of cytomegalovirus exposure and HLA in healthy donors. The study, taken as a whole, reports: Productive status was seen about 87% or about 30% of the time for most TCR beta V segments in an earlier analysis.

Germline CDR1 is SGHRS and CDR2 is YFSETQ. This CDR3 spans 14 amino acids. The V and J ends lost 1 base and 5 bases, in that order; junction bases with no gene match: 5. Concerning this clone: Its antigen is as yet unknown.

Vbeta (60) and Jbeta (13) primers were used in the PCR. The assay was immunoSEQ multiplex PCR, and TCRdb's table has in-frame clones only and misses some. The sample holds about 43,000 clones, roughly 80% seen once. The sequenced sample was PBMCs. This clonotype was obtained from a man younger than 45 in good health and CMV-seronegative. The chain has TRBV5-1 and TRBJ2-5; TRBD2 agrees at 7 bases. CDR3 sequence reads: CASSLRGDAETQYF. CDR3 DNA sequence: TGCGCCAGCAGCTTGCGGGGGGATGCGGAGACCCAGTACTTC.